A single T cell receptor beta chain is shown here with its context. The sample is drawn from a study of PD-1 blockade in mismatch repair-deficient tumors. Study overall: All were previously treated, progressing patients with eleven to twelve mismatch repair-deficient cancer types.

TCRdb's copy holds only in-frame clones and misses some; the assay was immunoSEQ multiplex PCR. The repertoire consists of some 100,000 clones, with 82% occurring once and the leading ten covering around 6.5%. V dropped 5 bases and J dropped 7; count of bases not matched to a gene: 10. Germline-derived CDR1 and CDR2 are MNHEY and SMNVEV (reference sequence). The CDR3 totals 14 residues. The material sequenced was peripheral blood, taken approximately 35 weeks after starting pembrolizumab. This clonotype was obtained from an adult with mismatch repair-deficient cancer. This chain links TRBV27 with TRBJ1-2, with 7 bases aligning to TRBD1. CDR3 amino acids: CASSPGQQARGYTF. The CDR3 DNA is TGTGCCAGCAGTCCGGGACAGCAGGCTCGTGGCTACACCTTC.